This T cell receptor (beta chain) was documented in a study of cytomegalovirus exposure and HLA in healthy donors. The germline V and J ends were trimmed by 5 bases and 3 bases, with 10 bases remaining between them. This CDR3 is built from 13 residues. Germline assignment: CDR1 SEHNR and CDR2 FQNEAQ (reference sequence). A multiplex PCR was run with 60 Vbeta primers and 13 Jbeta primers. Here immunoSEQ multiplex PCR was the method, and the copy in TCRdb shows in-frame clones only, minus some. The sample shows around 100,000 clones, around four fifths of them seen only once. This chain links TRBV7-9 with TRBJ1-2, with a tentative D call TRBD1 (5 bases). The source of this sequence is a female donor in good health and CMV-seropositive. Sequenced: PBMCs. The CDR3 spells CASSPPGDYGYTF. The CDR3 DNA follows: TGTGCCAGCAGCCCGCCGGGGGACTATGGCTACACCTTC.